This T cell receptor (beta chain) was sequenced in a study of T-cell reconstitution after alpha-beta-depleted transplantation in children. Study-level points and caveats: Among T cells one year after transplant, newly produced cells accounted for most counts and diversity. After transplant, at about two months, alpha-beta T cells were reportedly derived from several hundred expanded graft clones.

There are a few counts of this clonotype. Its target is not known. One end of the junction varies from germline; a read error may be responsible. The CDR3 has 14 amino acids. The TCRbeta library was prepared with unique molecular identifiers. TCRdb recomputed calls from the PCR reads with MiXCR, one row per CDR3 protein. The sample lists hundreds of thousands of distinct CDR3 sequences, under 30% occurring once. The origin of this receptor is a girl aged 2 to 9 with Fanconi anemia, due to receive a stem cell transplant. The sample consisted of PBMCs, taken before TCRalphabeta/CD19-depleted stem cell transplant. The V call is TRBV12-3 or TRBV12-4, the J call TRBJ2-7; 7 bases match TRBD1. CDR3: CASSRGQTSSEQYF. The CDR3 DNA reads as TGTGCCAGCAGCCGGGGACAGACTTCCTCCGAGCAGTACTTC.